Listed here is a single T cell receptor (beta chain). As handled by the study authors: Per sample, the median was around 96,000 TCRs, with values from around 25,000 to 690,000. One entry per CDR3 protein, called by TCRdb with MiXCR from the RACE reads. These V and J calls rely on TCRdb rather than the paper's analysis. The sample shows approximately 79,000 distinct CDR3 sequences, around 7.9% of them seen only once. This record belongs to a study of human T cells and chemical hapten exposure. Study overall: After 6 days, upper back 0.01% DPC patch tests were scored.

CDR1 is MNHEY and CDR2 is SVGEGT in the germline V gene. Trimming stripped 5 bases from V and 0 bases from J, with 20 bases between. The length of the CDR3 is 19 residues. The time point was: pre-sensitization, week 0. Treatment meaning: therapeutic diphenylcyclopropenone sensitization with weekly scalp DPC. Unfractionated whole blood served as the source for total RNA extraction. This TCR was recovered from a man aged 40-49 years with alopecia areata. Some clones in this sample may be carry-over from other donors' samples. This sequence joins TRBV6-2 or TRBV6-3 and TRBJ1-6; no clear D gene. The sample here was whole blood, taken in connection with sensitization to the hapten diphenylcyclopropenone (DPC). CDR3 region: CASSPGGPGASSYNSPLHF. The CDR3 DNA reads as TGTGCCAGCAGTCCTGGAGGACCGGGAGCAAGCTCCTATAATTCACCCCTCCACTTT.